Sequencing of this TCR beta chain was carried out in a study of a mutant IDH1 vaccine in newly diagnosed glioma. In the study overall: Treated patients were around 60% male, roughly 40% female, mean age 40.4 years. Radiotherapy, temozolomide, or both had been given previously, and both were given to most.

Libraries were prepared by immunoSEQ multiplex PCR; TCRdb keeps only in-frame clonotypes and omits some of them. This sample has about 15,000 clones, with 80% to 90% found just once. Germline V gives CDR1 SGHRS, CDR2 YFSETQ. The CDR3 runs 16 residues. V lost 4 bases to trimming and J lost 3 bases, with 20 bases between them. The time point here: baseline, week 1 (first vaccination visit). The treatment is: pre-vaccination baseline after standard-of-care therapy. The chain uses TRBV5-1 and TRBJ2-7; D possibly corresponds to TRBD2 (5 bases). The sequencing here drew on PBMCs, taken from a glioma patient treated with radiotherapy, temozolomide or both. The clonotype was recovered from a woman aged 40 to 50 with glioma. Some clones in this sample may be carry-over from other donors' samples. CDR3 loop: CASSPWAGLANYEQYF. Written as DNA, the CDR3 is TGCGCCAGCAGCCCCTGGGCGGGTTTGGCCAACTACGAGCAGTACTTC.